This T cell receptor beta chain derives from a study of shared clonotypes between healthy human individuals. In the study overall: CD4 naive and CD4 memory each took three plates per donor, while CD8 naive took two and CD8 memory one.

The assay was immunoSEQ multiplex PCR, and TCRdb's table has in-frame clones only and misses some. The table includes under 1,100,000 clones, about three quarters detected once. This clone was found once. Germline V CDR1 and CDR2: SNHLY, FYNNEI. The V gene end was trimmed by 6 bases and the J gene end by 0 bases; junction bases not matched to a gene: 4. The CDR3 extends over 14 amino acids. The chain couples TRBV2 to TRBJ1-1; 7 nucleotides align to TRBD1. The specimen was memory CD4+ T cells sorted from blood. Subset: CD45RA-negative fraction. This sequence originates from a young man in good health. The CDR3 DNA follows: TGTGCCAGCAGGGAGGACAGGATGAACACTGAAGCTTTCTTT. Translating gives CASREDRMNTEAFF.